The 2 T cell receptor beta chains reported below all come from one sample, sequenced in a study of T cell repertoires in aging, cancer and after chemotherapy. TRB rearrangements spanning V, D and J were amplified using mixed TRB-A/B primers. TCRdb used MiXCR to reprocess the multiplex PCR reads, holding one entry per CDR3 protein. The table has about 9,400 distinct CDR3 sequences, just under 40% seen once. Amplification of TCR beta used genomic DNA extracted from peripheral blood. Sequenced material: blood. These receptors came from a human donor in good health.

This chain uses TRBV13 with TRBJ1-3; D not certain. Germline loops: CDR1 PRHDT, CDR2 FYEKMQ (reference sequence). This CDR3 region has 15 residues. Trimming removed 8 bases from V and 2 bases from J, with 16 bases in between. CDR3 region: CASADLSRAGNTIYF. DNA for the CDR3: TGTGCCAGCGCGGATCTGTCCCGAGCTGGAAACACCATATATTTT.

The sample holds a few counts of this clonotype. The chain couples TRBV6-5 to TRBJ2-7; D ambiguous. V was pared by 5 bases and J by 5 bases, with 13 bases between. There are 13 residues in the CDR3. CDR1 is MNHEY and CDR2 is SVGAGI in the germline V gene. CDR3 sequence: CASSPFPMNEQYF. CDR3 nucleotides: TGTGCCAGCAGTCCCTTCCCGATGAACGAGCAGTACTTC.